Reported below is one TCR beta chain. These data belong to a study of blood T cell repertoires in COVID-19. Donors in Cohort 3 who had recovered were those with two negative PCRs, healthcare professional clearance, or resolution of their symptoms. Authors' data handling: The assay estimated nucleated cells by amplifying reference gene primers. The method was immunoSEQ multiplex PCR; TCRdb's version includes in-frame clones alone and lacks a portion of them. Clone size and the V and J calls come from that table; the DNA yielded D and trimming. The table records about 280,000 clones, approximately 86% of them present only once. Germline CDR1 SGHNT, CDR2 YENEEA. The CDR3 totals 16 residues. J gave up 1 base and V 2 bases, and 8 bases lay outside the gene matches.

This receptor was obtained from a woman in her 30s who had recovered from COVID-19. The sample comprised PBMCs or T cells enriched from blood (not recorded which). The chain employs TRBV11-3 and TRBJ2-7; 7 nucleotides align to TRBD2. CDR3 protein: CASSLRGGTKSYEQYF. In nucleotides, the CDR3 is TGTGCCAGCAGCTTACGCGGGGGAACGAAATCCTACGAGCAGTACTTC.